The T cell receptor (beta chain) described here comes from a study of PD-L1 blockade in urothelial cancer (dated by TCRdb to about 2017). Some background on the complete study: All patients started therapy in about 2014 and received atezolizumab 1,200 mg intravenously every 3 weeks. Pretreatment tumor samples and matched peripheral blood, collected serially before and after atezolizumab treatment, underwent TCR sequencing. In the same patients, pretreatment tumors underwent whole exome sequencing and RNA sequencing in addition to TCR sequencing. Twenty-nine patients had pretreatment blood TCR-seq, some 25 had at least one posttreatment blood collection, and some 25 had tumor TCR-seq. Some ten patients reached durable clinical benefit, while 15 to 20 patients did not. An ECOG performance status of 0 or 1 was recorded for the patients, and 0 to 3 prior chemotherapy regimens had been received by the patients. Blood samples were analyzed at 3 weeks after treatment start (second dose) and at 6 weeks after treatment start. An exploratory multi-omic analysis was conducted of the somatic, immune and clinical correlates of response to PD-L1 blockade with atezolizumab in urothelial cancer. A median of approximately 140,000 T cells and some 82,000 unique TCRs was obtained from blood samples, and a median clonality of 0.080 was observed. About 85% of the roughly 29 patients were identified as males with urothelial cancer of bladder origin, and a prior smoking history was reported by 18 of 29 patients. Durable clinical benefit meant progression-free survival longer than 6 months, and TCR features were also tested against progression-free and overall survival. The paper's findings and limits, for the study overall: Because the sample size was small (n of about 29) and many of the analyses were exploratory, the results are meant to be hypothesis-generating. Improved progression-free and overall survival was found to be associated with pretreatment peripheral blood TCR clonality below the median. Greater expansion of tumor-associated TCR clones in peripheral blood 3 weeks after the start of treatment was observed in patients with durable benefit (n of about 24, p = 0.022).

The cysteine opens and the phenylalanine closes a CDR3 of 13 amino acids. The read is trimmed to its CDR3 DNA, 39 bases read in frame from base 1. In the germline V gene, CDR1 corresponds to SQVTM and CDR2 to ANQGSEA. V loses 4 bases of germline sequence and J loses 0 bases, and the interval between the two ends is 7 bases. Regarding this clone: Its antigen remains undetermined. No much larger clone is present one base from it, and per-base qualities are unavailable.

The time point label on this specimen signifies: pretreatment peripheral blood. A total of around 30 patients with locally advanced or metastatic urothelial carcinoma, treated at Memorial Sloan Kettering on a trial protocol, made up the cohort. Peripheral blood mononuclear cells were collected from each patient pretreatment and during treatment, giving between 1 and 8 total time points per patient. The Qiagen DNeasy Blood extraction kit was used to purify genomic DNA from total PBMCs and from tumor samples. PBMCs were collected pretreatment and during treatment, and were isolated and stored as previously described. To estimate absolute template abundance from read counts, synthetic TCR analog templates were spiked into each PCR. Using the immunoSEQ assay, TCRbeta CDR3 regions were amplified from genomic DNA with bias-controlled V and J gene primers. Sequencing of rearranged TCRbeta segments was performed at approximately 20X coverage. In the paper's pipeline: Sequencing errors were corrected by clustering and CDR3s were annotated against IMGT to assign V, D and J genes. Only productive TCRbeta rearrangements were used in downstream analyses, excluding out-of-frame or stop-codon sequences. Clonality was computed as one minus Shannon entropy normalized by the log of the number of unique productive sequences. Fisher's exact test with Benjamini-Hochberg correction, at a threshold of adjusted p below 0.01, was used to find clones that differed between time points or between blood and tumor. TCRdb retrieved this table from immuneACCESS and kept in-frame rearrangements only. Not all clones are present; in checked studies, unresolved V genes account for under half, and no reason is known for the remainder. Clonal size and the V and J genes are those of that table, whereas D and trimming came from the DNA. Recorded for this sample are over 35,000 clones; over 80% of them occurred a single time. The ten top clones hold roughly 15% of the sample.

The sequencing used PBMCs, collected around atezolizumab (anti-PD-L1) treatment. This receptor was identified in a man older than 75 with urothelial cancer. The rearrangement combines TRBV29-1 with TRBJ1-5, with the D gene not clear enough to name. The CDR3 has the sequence CSVAGNSNQPQHF. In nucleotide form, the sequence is TGCAGCGTTGCGGGGAATAGCAATCAGCCCCAGCATTTT.